This is a list of T cell receptor beta chains from one sample in a study of control samples from healthy donors and cancer patients. Sequencing used immunoSEQ multiplex PCR; TCRdb keeps in-frame clones, though not all of them. Among about 110,000 clones listed, 88% were seen once. Sequencing used PBMCs. These receptors were collected from a woman aged 55-69 years with lung cancer. The CDR3 runs from the conserved cysteine through the conserved F or W. D genes are given only for firm matches. Clone size, where shown, is once, few, many, or a class for clones that have expanded.

TRBV6-5	-	once	TRBJ2-1	TGTGCCAGCAGTTCCGGGGGTCTCTCCTACAATGAGCAGTTCTTC	CASSSGGLSYNEQFF
TRBV4-3	-	once	TRBJ1-3	TGCGCCAGCAGCCAAGACAGCGATGGAAACACCATATATTTT	CASSQDSDGNTIYF
TRBV7-9	TRBD1	-	TRBJ2-7	TGTGCCAGCAGCCCAACCCGGGACAGGGTGAACGAGCAGTACTTC	CASSPTRDRVNEQYF
TRBV6-5	-	-	TRBJ1-1	TGTGCCAGCAGCCCGACGGCCCCGCAGCTCGAAGCTTTCTTT	CASSPTAPQLEAFF
TRBV6-2/TRBV6-3	TRBD1	-	TRBJ1-2	TGTGCCAGCAGTGGGACAGGGGGCTTCTATGGCTACACCTTC	CASSGTGGFYGYTF
TRBV5-5	-	-	TRBJ1-1	TGTGCCAGCAGCTTGGGGGAACCCTGGGTAGCTTTCTTT	CASSLGEPWVAFF
TRBV9	TRBD1	-	TRBJ2-7	TGTGCCAGCAGCGTGGACCAGGGGGTTGGATACGAGCAGTACTTC	CASSVDQGVGYEQYF
TRBV6-2/TRBV6-3	-	-	TRBJ1-1	TGTGCCAGCAGTTTTCTAGAGGTACAGGTGGGCACTGAAGCTTTCTTT	CASSFLEVQVGTEAFF
TRBV5-8	TRBD1	-	TRBJ1-3	TGTGCCAGCAGCTTGGGACAGGGGGTCTACTCTGGAAACACCATATATTTT	CASSLGQGVYSGNTIYF
TRBV3-1/TRBV3-2	TRBD2	once	TRBJ2-1	TGTGCCAGCAGCCAAGCGAGGGAGACTAGCGGGTTCAATGAGCAGTTCTTC	CASSQARETSGFNEQFF
TRBV7-9	TRBD1	-	TRBJ2-1	TGTGCCAGCTCGGGACAGGGTTTTAGTGAGCAGTTCTTC	CASSGQGFSEQFF
TRBV25-1	-	-	TRBJ1-1	TGTGCCAGCAGTCATCCTCTGGCCAGGAACACTGAAGCTTTCTTT	CASSHPLARNTEAFF
TRBV10-3	TRBD1	-	TRBJ1-4	TGTGCCAGCCGGGACAGAGCCACGAGCGAAAAACTGTTTTTT	CASRDRATSEKLFF
TRBV3-1/TRBV3-2	-	once	TRBJ1-1	TGTGCCAGCAGCTCCGTCGGAGGCACTGAAGCTTTCTTT	CASSSVGGTEAFF
TRBV24-1	TRBD1	-	TRBJ2-3	TGTGCCACCAGTGGGACAGGGGGAACGGATACGCAGTATTTT	CATSGTGGTDTQYF
TRBV7-7	-	-	TRBJ2-3	TGTGCTAGCAGCTTTTTGGAGGCAGATACGCAGTATTTT	CASSFLEADTQYF
TRBV7-9	-	-	TRBJ1-1	TGTGCCAGCAACGGGGTCGAAACTTCAACCACTGAAGCTTTCTTT	CASNGVETSTTEAFF
TRBV7-9	-	-	TRBJ1-1	TGTGCCAGCAGTAAAGAGGGGTCTGCAATGAACACTGAAGCTTTCTTT	CASSKEGSAMNTEAFF
TRBV6-1	-	-	TRBJ1-5	TGTGCCAGCAGTGAACCCCCGCAGCCCCAGCATTTT	CASSEPPQPQHF
TRBV29-1	-	-	TRBJ1-1	TGCAGCGCCACCCGCGGGACATTTGAAGCTTTCTTT	CSATRGTFEAFF
TRBV3-1/TRBV3-2	TRBD2	-	TRBJ2-1	TGTGCCAGCAGCCAAGCATCGGGGACTAGCGGGAGGAATGAGCAGTTCTTC	CASSQASGTSGRNEQFF
TRBV6-5	-	-	TRBJ2-3	TGTGCCAGCAGTTACTCAGGAGGGGGGACAGATACGCAGTATTTT	CASSYSGGGTDTQYF
TRBV13	-	-	TRBJ2-2	TGTGCCAGCAGCGTCGGGACTGGAGGGACCGGGGAGCTGTTTTTT	CASSVGTGGTGELFF
TRBV27	TRBD1	-	TRBJ2-7	TGTGCCAGCAGTTTATCGTCAGGGGGCGGCTACGAGCAGTACTTC	CASSLSSGGGYEQYF
TRBV11-2	-	once	TRBJ1-2	TGTGCCAGCAGCTTGCCGGGCTCCTATGGCTACACCTTC	CASSLPGSYGYTF